These T cell receptor beta chains were read from a single sample in a study of blood T cell repertoires in COVID-19. The assay was immunoSEQ multiplex PCR, and TCRdb's table has in-frame clones only and misses some. The sample comprises 35,000 to 50,000 clones, under 90% of which are singletons, and about 4.2% rests with the top ten. The material sequenced was peripheral blood. The receptors come from a woman aged 70-85 years with acute or convalescent COVID-19. CDR3s include the opening cysteine and the closing phenylalanine or tryptophan. A D gene is named only where the DNA matches it firmly. Only some rows state a clone size, as once, few, many or a class for expanded clones.

D gene: TRBD2
clone size: NA
J gene: TRBJ2-1
V gene: TRBV30
CDR3 DNA: TGTGCCTGGAGTGTAGTGTCGGGACTAGCGGGAGATCTCCTTGGCAATGAGCAGTTCTTC
CDR3 protein: CAWSVVSGLAGDLLGNEQFF

D gene: TRBD1
clone size: NA
J gene: TRBJ1-2
V gene: TRBV6-6
CDR3 DNA: TGTGCCAGCAGCCCAGGACAGGGAGGATTTAACTATGGCTACACCTTC
CDR3 protein: CASSPGQGGFNYGYTF

D gene: NA
clone size: NA
J gene: TRBJ2-1
V gene: TRBV6-5
CDR3 DNA: TGTGCCAGCAGTTATTCAGGGGCGGGAGCCTACAATGAGCAGTTCTTC
CDR3 protein: CASSYSGAGAYNEQFF

D gene: TRBD1
clone size: NA
J gene: TRBJ2-7
V gene: TRBV5-1
CDR3 DNA: TGCGCCAGCAGCTTATCACAGGGGGTCTACGAGCAGTACTTC
CDR3 protein: CASSLSQGVYEQYF

D gene: NA
clone size: NA
J gene: TRBJ2-3
V gene: TRBV19
CDR3 DNA: TGTGCCAGTAGTATAATGGGCCTCCCCGGAGATACGCAGTATTTT
CDR3 protein: CASSIMGLPGDTQYF

D gene: NA
clone size: NA
J gene: TRBJ2-7
V gene: TRBV28
CDR3 DNA: TGTGCCAGCCGGTCCCCGAGCTCCTACGAGCAGTACTTC
CDR3 protein: CASRSPSSYEQYF

D gene: NA
clone size: NA
J gene: TRBJ2-3
V gene: TRBV28
CDR3 DNA: TGTGCCAGCAATTCAGAACTAGCCCAAACCCTTACTAGCACAGATACGCAGTATTTT
CDR3 protein: CASNSELAQTLTSTDTQYF

D gene: TRBD2
clone size: NA
J gene: TRBJ2-5
V gene: TRBV5-1
CDR3 DNA: TGCGCCAGCAGCTTGGGATGGGAGGGCCGCGGGGAGACCCAGTACTTC
CDR3 protein: CASSLGWEGRGETQYF

D gene: NA
clone size: NA
J gene: TRBJ1-1
V gene: TRBV10-2
CDR3 DNA: TGCGCCAGCAGGGCTCCGGGAGGGAACACTGAAGCTTTCTTT
CDR3 protein: CASRAPGGNTEAFF

D gene: NA
clone size: NA
J gene: TRBJ1-5
V gene: TRBV28
CDR3 DNA: TGTGCCAGCAGTTCTATCTCACAGCCCCAGCATTTT
CDR3 protein: CASSSISQPQHF

D gene: TRBD1
clone size: NA
J gene: TRBJ1-6
V gene: TRBV3-1/TRBV3-2
CDR3 DNA: TGTGCCAGCAGCCGAGCCGGGACAGGGGTTTCACCCCTCCACTTT
CDR3 protein: CASSRAGTGVSPLHF

D gene: NA
clone size: NA
J gene: TRBJ1-2
V gene: TRBV6-4
CDR3 DNA: TGTGCCAGCAGCGTTGAAACAGGAGGGAGCTATGGCTACACCTTC
CDR3 protein: CASSVETGGSYGYTF

D gene: TRBD1
clone size: NA
J gene: TRBJ1-2
V gene: TRBV12-3/TRBV12-4
CDR3 DNA: TGTGCCAGCAGTACTACCGGGACAGACTACACCTTC
CDR3 protein: CASSTTGTDYTF

D gene: NA
clone size: NA
J gene: TRBJ2-6
V gene: TRBV27
CDR3 DNA: TGTGCCAGCAGTTTCCTCGGGGGATCTGGGGCCAACGTCCTGACTTTC
CDR3 protein: CASSFLGGSGANVLTF

D gene: TRBD1
clone size: NA
J gene: TRBJ1-3
V gene: TRBV7-2
CDR3 DNA: TGTGCCAGCAGCTACCGGGACAGACGAAACACCATATATTTT
CDR3 protein: CASSYRDRRNTIYF

D gene: NA
clone size: NA
J gene: TRBJ2-5
V gene: TRBV7-9
CDR3 DNA: TGTGCCAGCAGCTTAGTGGACACGTCCCAAGAGACCCAGTACTTC
CDR3 protein: CASSLVDTSQETQYF

D gene: NA
clone size: NA
J gene: TRBJ1-5
V gene: TRBV24-1
CDR3 DNA: TGTGCCACCAGTGGACAGTTCAATCAGCCCCAGCATTTT
CDR3 protein: CATSGQFNQPQHF

D gene: NA
clone size: NA
J gene: TRBJ1-2
V gene: TRBV19
CDR3 DNA: TGTGCCAGCTTAAGAGGAGTCTATGGCTACACCTTC
CDR3 protein: CASLRGVYGYTF

D gene: TRBD2
clone size: NA
J gene: TRBJ2-3
V gene: TRBV9
CDR3 DNA: TGTGCCAGCAGCGTAGGGTCTCTAGCGGGGGCAGATACGCAGTATTTT
CDR3 protein: CASSVGSLAGADTQYF

D gene: NA
clone size: NA
J gene: TRBJ1-6
V gene: TRBV6-6
CDR3 DNA: TGTGCCAGCAGCACCGACGGGGGTCCTTCACCCCTCCACTTT
CDR3 protein: CASSTDGGPSPLHF

D gene: TRBD2
clone size: NA
J gene: TRBJ2-3
V gene: TRBV2
CDR3 DNA: TGTGCCAGCAGTGGGGGAGTTCCGGGACTAGCGGGAGGGCCGATGGGCACAGATACGCAGTATTTT
CDR3 protein: CASSGGVPGLAGGPMGTDTQYF

D gene: TRBD2
clone size: NA
J gene: TRBJ2-7
V gene: TRBV15
CDR3 DNA: TGTGCCACCAGCAGAGAATGGACTAGCGCCGAGCAGTACTTC
CDR3 protein: CATSREWTSAEQYF

D gene: NA
clone size: NA
J gene: TRBJ2-3
V gene: TRBV6-6
CDR3 DNA: TGTGCCAGCAGTTACTCAGCAGGGATCGACACGCAGTATTTT
CDR3 protein: CASSYSAGIDTQYF

D gene: TRBD2
clone size: NA
J gene: TRBJ2-7
V gene: TRBV11-3
CDR3 DNA: TGTGCCAGCAGCTTCGGGACTAGCGGTACCTACGAGCAGTACTTC
CDR3 protein: CASSFGTSGTYEQYF

D gene: NA
clone size: NA
J gene: TRBJ1-1
V gene: TRBV7-3
CDR3 DNA: TGTGCCAGCAGCTTAGGCGGTGGGCAGGGGTTTTCTGAAGCTTTCTTT
CDR3 protein: CASSLGGGQGFSEAFF

D gene: NA
clone size: NA
J gene: TRBJ1-5
V gene: TRBV12-5
CDR3 DNA: TGTGCTAGTGGTTTGGGGGGCGTGTCAGTAAATCAGCCCCAGCATTTT
CDR3 protein: CASGLGGVSVNQPQHF

D gene: TRBD2
clone size: NA
J gene: TRBJ2-7
V gene: TRBV25-1
CDR3 DNA: TGTGCCAGCAGTGAATACCGCCCTAGCGGGAGACACGAGCAGTACTTC
CDR3 protein: CASSEYRPSGRHEQYF

D gene: NA
clone size: NA
J gene: TRBJ2-1
V gene: TRBV23-1
CDR3 DNA: TGCGCCAGCAGTCAATTGGACCGCAGGGGTTTTTTTGACAATGAGCAGTTCTTC
CDR3 protein: CASSQLDRRGFFDNEQFF

D gene: TRBD2
clone size: NA
J gene: TRBJ2-7
V gene: TRBV7-2
CDR3 DNA: TGTGCCAGCAGCTTAGTCCCTAGCGGGAGGCCCAGCTCCTACGAGCAGTACTTC
CDR3 protein: CASSLVPSGRPSSYEQYF

D gene: TRBD1
clone size: NA
J gene: TRBJ2-7
V gene: TRBV18
CDR3 DNA: TGTGCCAGCTCACCACCGGGACAGGGGGAGTACGAGCAGTACTTC
CDR3 protein: CASSPPGQGEYEQYF

D gene: TRBD2
clone size: NA
J gene: TRBJ2-3
V gene: TRBV24-1
CDR3 DNA: TGTGCCACCAGTGATCCTAGCGGAGAGGGGACAGATACGCAGTATTTT
CDR3 protein: CATSDPSGEGTDTQYF

D gene: TRBD1
clone size: few
J gene: TRBJ1-6
V gene: TRBV2
CDR3 DNA: TGTGCCAGCAGGGCGGACAGGGGGTATACGCCCCTCCACTTT
CDR3 protein: CASRADRGYTPLHF

D gene: TRBD1
clone size: NA
J gene: TRBJ1-6
V gene: TRBV6-5
CDR3 DNA: TGTGCCAGCAGTTTAGGTTCACCGGGACAGCTTAGGCCCCTCCACTTT
CDR3 protein: CASSLGSPGQLRPLHF

D gene: TRBD2
clone size: NA
J gene: TRBJ2-7
V gene: TRBV7-2
CDR3 DNA: TGTGCCAGCAAATCGACTAGCGGAGAGTACGAGCAGTACTTC
CDR3 protein: CASKSTSGEYEQYF

D gene: NA
clone size: NA
J gene: TRBJ2-1
V gene: TRBV30
CDR3 DNA: TGTGCCTGGAGGACACGGAGACTACTTATCGACAATGAGCAGTTCTTC
CDR3 protein: CAWRTRRLLIDNEQFF

D gene: NA
clone size: NA
J gene: TRBJ2-3
V gene: TRBV5-1
CDR3 DNA: TGCGCCAGCAGGTTGAGGGGGAGCGGAACTAGCACAGATACGCAGTATTTT
CDR3 protein: CASRLRGSGTSTDTQYF

D gene: TRBD1
clone size: NA
J gene: TRBJ2-1
V gene: TRBV5-1
CDR3 DNA: TGCGCCAGCAGCCCCGGGACAGGGGACAATGAGCAGTTCTTC
CDR3 protein: CASSPGTGDNEQFF

D gene: TRBD1
clone size: NA
J gene: TRBJ2-1
V gene: TRBV5-4
CDR3 DNA: TGTGCCACCCTACAGGGGGCGAGGAATGAGCAGTTCTTC
CDR3 protein: CATLQGARNEQFF

D gene: TRBD1
clone size: few
J gene: TRBJ1-1
V gene: TRBV28
CDR3 DNA: TGTGCCAGCAGGTCTCTCGGACAGGGTGGGATGAACACTGAAGCTTTCTTT
CDR3 protein: CASRSLGQGGMNTEAFF

D gene: TRBD2
clone size: NA
J gene: TRBJ2-1
V gene: TRBV7-9
CDR3 DNA: TGTGCCAGCAGCTTAGCGGGACTAGTAAGGGTGAATGAGCAGTTCTTC
CDR3 protein: CASSLAGLVRVNEQFF

D gene: NA
clone size: NA
J gene: TRBJ1-1
V gene: TRBV7-2
CDR3 DNA: TGTGCCAGCAGCTTAGGCAGGGTTAAAGCTTTCTTT
CDR3 protein: CASSLGRVKAFF

D gene: TRBD1
clone size: once
J gene: TRBJ1-6
V gene: TRBV6-5
CDR3 DNA: TGTGCCACCCTGGACAGAAGGGGGCCTAATTCACCCCTCCACTTT
CDR3 protein: CATLDRRGPNSPLHF

D gene: TRBD1
clone size: NA
J gene: TRBJ1-3
V gene: TRBV30
CDR3 DNA: TGTGCCTTCCATTGGGGACAGGGATCTGGAAACACCATATATTTT
CDR3 protein: CAFHWGQGSGNTIYF

D gene: NA
clone size: NA
J gene: TRBJ1-4
V gene: TRBV18
CDR3 DNA: TGTGCCAGCTCACAACAGGGTGGTAATGAAAAACTGTTTTTT
CDR3 protein: CASSQQGGNEKLFF

D gene: TRBD1
clone size: NA
J gene: TRBJ2-7
V gene: TRBV11-2
CDR3 DNA: TGTGCCAGCAGTTCCGGACAGGGCTACGAGCAGTACTTC
CDR3 protein: CASSSGQGYEQYF

D gene: TRBD2
clone size: NA
J gene: TRBJ2-7
V gene: TRBV11-3
CDR3 DNA: TGTGCCAGCAGCTCAGATCTAGCGGGACTCTACGAGCAGTACTTC
CDR3 protein: CASSSDLAGLYEQYF

D gene: NA
clone size: NA
J gene: TRBJ2-7
V gene: TRBV7-9
CDR3 DNA: TGTGCCAGCCAAACTAGACCCGAGCAGTACTTC
CDR3 protein: CASQTRPEQYF

D gene: NA
clone size: few
J gene: TRBJ2-6
V gene: TRBV29-1
CDR3 DNA: TGCAGCGTTGTCACTAGCTCTGGGGCCAACGTCCTGACTTTC
CDR3 protein: CSVVTSSGANVLTF

D gene: NA
clone size: once
J gene: TRBJ2-3
V gene: TRBV6-1
CDR3 DNA: TGTGCCAGCAGTGAAAAAGCGTCGCTAGATACGCAGTATTTT
CDR3 protein: CASSEKASLDTQYF

D gene: NA
clone size: few
J gene: TRBJ1-2
V gene: TRBV30
CDR3 DNA: TGTGCCTGGACTACAGGGACGGTCTATGGCTACACCTTC
CDR3 protein: CAWTTGTVYGYTF